This is a list of T cell receptor beta chains from one sample in a study of T cells in Graves' hyperthyroidism and ophthalmopathy. In TCRdb, the multiplex PCR reads were re-called with MiXCR into one record per CDR3 protein. The table shows about 660,000 distinct CDR3 sequences, with nearly 45% occurring only once. Sequences were obtained from peripheral blood or thyroid tissue (not recorded which). Every receptor here comes from an adult man with Graves' disease, either hyperthyroidism or ophthalmopathy (not recorded which). Each CDR3 is given with its conserved first and last residue. A D gene is named only where the DNA matches it firmly. A row's size may be missing; if present it is once, few, many or a size class.

CDR3 DNA: TGTGCCAGCGAACACTGGACAGGGGACACCGGGGAGCTGTTTTTT
CDR3 protein: CASEHWTGDTGELFF
J gene: TRBJ2-2
D gene: TRBD1
V gene: TRBV2
clone size: -

CDR3 DNA: TGTGCCAGCAGCCCATCGACAGGGACAGAATCACCCCTCCACTTT
CDR3 protein: CASSPSTGTESPLHF
J gene: TRBJ1-6
D gene: TRBD1
V gene: TRBV9
clone size: -

CDR3 DNA: TGTGCCAGTAGTCCCACCCTCGGTGAAGCTTTCTTT
CDR3 protein: CASSPTLGEAFF
J gene: TRBJ1-1
D gene: -
V gene: TRBV19
clone size: once

CDR3 DNA: TGTGCCAGCAGTGGTGGACAGAACTCTGGAAACACCATATATTTT
CDR3 protein: CASSGGQNSGNTIYF
J gene: TRBJ1-3
D gene: -
V gene: TRBV2
clone size: many

CDR3 DNA: TGTGCCAGCAGTTTGCGGGAGGGTTATGAAAAACTGTTTTTT
CDR3 protein: CASSLREGYEKLFF
J gene: TRBJ1-4
D gene: -
V gene: TRBV12-3/TRBV12-4
clone size: few

CDR3 DNA: TGTGCCAGCAGCTTAGGCGGGGGCGGGGATCAGCCCCAGCATTTT
CDR3 protein: CASSLGGGGDQPQHF
J gene: TRBJ1-5
D gene: -
V gene: TRBV7-9
clone size: -

CDR3 DNA: TGTGCCAGCAGCCGCTTCTTATTTGGACAGGGACAAGAGACCCAGTACTTC
CDR3 protein: CASSRFLFGQGQETQYF
J gene: TRBJ2-5
D gene: TRBD1
V gene: TRBV7-8
clone size: -

CDR3 DNA: TGTGCCAGCAGCGTAGTGGGGGCCTTGGGAGAGACCCAGTACTTC
CDR3 protein: CASSVVGALGETQYF
J gene: TRBJ2-5
D gene: -
V gene: TRBV9
clone size: -

CDR3 DNA: TGTGCCAGCAGCTTGCCGGACAATGAAAAACTGTTTTTT
CDR3 protein: CASSLPDNEKLFF
J gene: TRBJ1-4
D gene: -
V gene: TRBV7-9
clone size: -

CDR3 DNA: TGTGCCATCAGTGAGGGGGGCGAGCATGAAAAACTGTTTTTT
CDR3 protein: CAISEGGEHEKLFF
J gene: TRBJ1-4
D gene: -
V gene: TRBV12-3/TRBV12-4
clone size: -

CDR3 DNA: TGTGCCAGCAGATCGGGGGGGGGAGATGAAAAACTGTTTTTT
CDR3 protein: CASRSGGGDEKLFF
J gene: TRBJ1-4
D gene: -
V gene: TRBV7-8
clone size: many

CDR3 DNA: TGCGCCAGCAGCTTGGAATGGGATACTGAAGCTTTCTTT
CDR3 protein: CASSLEWDTEAFF
J gene: TRBJ1-1
D gene: -
V gene: TRBV5-1
clone size: few

CDR3 DNA: TGTGCCAGCAGCTTACCCGGACAGGGTTCACCCCTCCACTTT
CDR3 protein: CASSLPGQGSPLHF
J gene: TRBJ1-6
D gene: TRBD1
V gene: TRBV7-9
clone size: many

CDR3 DNA: TGCAGTGCTAGAGACTCGGGACAGGCGGGCACGGCCCAGCATTTT
CDR3 protein: CSARDSGQAGTAQHF
J gene: TRBJ1-5
D gene: TRBD1
V gene: TRBV20-1
clone size: -

CDR3 DNA: TGCGCCAGCAGCTTGGACGGGGCAAACTATGGCTACACCTTC
CDR3 protein: CASSLDGANYGYTF
J gene: TRBJ1-2
D gene: -
V gene: TRBV5-1
clone size: many

CDR3 DNA: TGTGCCAGCAGCTTGAATTCTGGGAACACTGAAGCTTTCTTT
CDR3 protein: CASSLNSGNTEAFF
J gene: TRBJ1-1
D gene: -
V gene: TRBV11-2
clone size: -

CDR3 DNA: TGCAGCTTTACCGGACAGGGGGTTCAAGAGACCCAGTACTTC
CDR3 protein: CSFTGQGVQETQYF
J gene: TRBJ2-5
D gene: TRBD1
V gene: TRBV29-1
clone size: -

CDR3 DNA: TGTGCCAGCTCTACAGGGGGAATTAGATCACCCCTCCACTTT
CDR3 protein: CASSTGGIRSPLHF
J gene: TRBJ1-6
D gene: TRBD1
V gene: TRBV7-4
clone size: few

CDR3 DNA: TGTGCCAGCAGCTCCCGGGCCCCCTACGAGCAGTACTTC
CDR3 protein: CASSSRAPYEQYF
J gene: TRBJ2-7
D gene: -
V gene: TRBV11-2
clone size: few

CDR3 DNA: TGTGCCAGCAGTGGCGGGACTCCGTATGGCTACACCTTC
CDR3 protein: CASSGGTPYGYTF
J gene: TRBJ1-2
D gene: -
V gene: TRBV10-3
clone size: few

CDR3 DNA: TGCAGCGTTGAAGATGCTGGTAATTCAAGAGCTTTCTTT
CDR3 protein: CSVEDAGNSRAFF
J gene: TRBJ1-1
D gene: -
V gene: TRBV29-1
clone size: once

CDR3 DNA: TGTGCCAGCAGTTCCGGGGACAGGGCGTACCAAGAGACCCAGTACTTC
CDR3 protein: CASSSGDRAYQETQYF
J gene: TRBJ2-5
D gene: TRBD1
V gene: TRBV12-3/TRBV12-4
clone size: -

CDR3 DNA: TGTGCCAGCAGGTACCAGAGCGGGGAGCTGTTTTTT
CDR3 protein: CASRYQSGELFF
J gene: TRBJ2-2
D gene: -
V gene: TRBV7-3
clone size: many

CDR3 DNA: TGTGCCCGGAATGGGGGTAGCGGTTACGAGCAGTACTTC
CDR3 protein: CARNGGSGYEQYF
J gene: TRBJ2-7
D gene: -
V gene: TRBV19
clone size: -

CDR3 DNA: TGTGCCAGCAGCCAGGGGGCTGCAGAGACCCAGTACTTC
CDR3 protein: CASSQGAAETQYF
J gene: TRBJ2-5
D gene: TRBD1
V gene: TRBV12-3/TRBV12-4
clone size: few

CDR3 DNA: TGTGCCAGCTCACGAGGGCAAAATGAAAAACTGTTTTTT
CDR3 protein: CASSRGQNEKLFF
J gene: TRBJ1-4
D gene: -
V gene: TRBV9
clone size: -

CDR3 DNA: TGTGCCAGCAGCTTGGACAGGGGGCGAATTTACGCTAATGAAAAACTGTTTTTT
CDR3 protein: CASSLDRGRIYANEKLFF
J gene: TRBJ1-4
D gene: TRBD1
V gene: TRBV5-4
clone size: -

CDR3 DNA: TGCGCCAGCAGCCAGGGACAGGGGTACACTGAAGCTTTCTTT
CDR3 protein: CASSQGQGYTEAFF
J gene: TRBJ1-1
D gene: TRBD1
V gene: TRBV5-1
clone size: few

CDR3 DNA: TGTGCCTGGGGCACAGGGGTGAATCAGCCCCAGCATTTT
CDR3 protein: CAWGTGVNQPQHF
J gene: TRBJ1-5
D gene: TRBD1
V gene: TRBV30
clone size: -

CDR3 DNA: TGTGCCAGCAGCCGCGAGACTAGCGGGAGCGGGCAAGAGACCCAGTACTTC
CDR3 protein: CASSRETSGSGQETQYF
J gene: TRBJ2-5
D gene: TRBD2
V gene: TRBV2
clone size: -

CDR3 DNA: TGTGCCAGCAGCCACGGGACAGGGCTAAATCAGCCCCAGCATTTT
CDR3 protein: CASSHGTGLNQPQHF
J gene: TRBJ1-5
D gene: TRBD1
V gene: TRBV2
clone size: -

CDR3 DNA: TGTGCCAGCAGCCCTAGACAGGCTGGAAACACCATATATTTT
CDR3 protein: CASSPRQAGNTIYF
J gene: TRBJ1-3
D gene: -
V gene: TRBV7-2
clone size: many

CDR3 DNA: TGCAGCGTTCCGGGGGACGGCTACGAGCAGTACTTC
CDR3 protein: CSVPGDGYEQYF
J gene: TRBJ2-7
D gene: -
V gene: TRBV29-1
clone size: many

CDR3 DNA: TGTGCCAGCAGCTTAGGAGGCCTAGCGGCTAACTACGAGCAGTACTTC
CDR3 protein: CASSLGGLAANYEQYF
J gene: TRBJ2-7
D gene: TRBD2
V gene: TRBV11-2
clone size: -

CDR3 DNA: TGCAGTGCTTCGGACGGGCTACTTTATGGCTACACCTTC
CDR3 protein: CSASDGLLYGYTF
J gene: TRBJ1-2
D gene: -
V gene: TRBV20-1
clone size: few

CDR3 DNA: TGTGCCAGCAGTGAGAGGGGTTCTGGAAACACCATATATTTT
CDR3 protein: CASSERGSGNTIYF
J gene: TRBJ1-3
D gene: -
V gene: TRBV2
clone size: -

CDR3 DNA: TGCAGTGCTAGAGGGCTAGCGGGAGGAGGGGCCTACGAGCAGTACTTC
CDR3 protein: CSARGLAGGGAYEQYF
J gene: TRBJ2-7
D gene: TRBD2
V gene: TRBV20-1
clone size: -

CDR3 DNA: TGCAGCGTTTGGGGACAGGCGCAGTACTTC
CDR3 protein: CSVWGQAQYF
J gene: TRBJ2-7
D gene: TRBD1
V gene: TRBV29-1
clone size: -

CDR3 DNA: TGTGCCAGCAGTGATGAACAGGGGCGGGCTTTCTTT
CDR3 protein: CASSDEQGRAFF
J gene: TRBJ1-1
D gene: TRBD1
V gene: TRBV2
clone size: -

CDR3 DNA: TGCAGCGTTGAAGGGTGGGTGGACAGGGGGGACTACGAGCAGTACTTC
CDR3 protein: CSVEGWVDRGDYEQYF
J gene: TRBJ2-7
D gene: TRBD1
V gene: TRBV29-1
clone size: -